This is a list of T cell receptor beta chains from one sample in a study of CD8 T cells in Susac syndrome. TCRdb recomputed calls from the immunoSEQ multiplex PCR reads with MiXCR, one row per CDR3 protein. This repertoire shows around 130,000 distinct CDR3 sequences, roughly 80% found once; its top ten account for around 0.5%. Specimen: CD8+ T cells from PBMCs. Receptor source: a human donor with multiple sclerosis. Each CDR3 is given with its conserved first and last residue. The D gene is left open where the match is weak. Clone sizes are given selectively: once, few, many, or a class where the clone is expanded.

D,V,J,size,DNA,CDR3
-,TRBV2,TRBJ1-5,few,TGTGCCAGCAGTACAGGCGATCAGCCCCAGCATTTT,CASSTGDQPQHF
-,TRBV10-2,TRBJ1-2,-,TGCGCCAGCAGTGAAGGTCGTGGCTACACCTTC,CASSEGRGYTF
TRBD1,TRBV4-2,TRBJ2-2,-,TGTGCCAGCAGCCAAGAGTGGGACAGCCTGACCGGGGAGCTGTTTTTT,CASSQEWDSLTGELFF
TRBD2,TRBV7-8,TRBJ2-5,-,TGTGCCAGCAGCGATATAGTGGATTTATCTAGCGGGGGGGATCAAGAGACCCAGTACTTC,CASSDIVDLSSGGDQETQYF
-,TRBV4-2,TRBJ2-7,-,TGTGCCAGCAGCCAAGATGGTACGACTTCCTCCTACGAGCAGTACTTC,CASSQDGTTSSYEQYF
TRBD2,TRBV2,TRBJ2-3,-,TGTGCCAGCAGCAAGGCCGGGGAGGGGGATACGCAGTATTTT,CASSKAGEGDTQYF
-,TRBV12-3/TRBV12-4,TRBJ2-1,-,TGTGCCAGCAGTCCCCTCAACACGGCACAACAGAGATCAAGCTCCTACAATGAGCAGTTCTTC,CASSPLNTAQQRSSSYNEQFF
-,TRBV4-1,TRBJ2-7,-,TGCGCCAGCAGCCAACGGCAGGGATGGTACGAGCAGTACTTC,CASSQRQGWYEQYF
-,TRBV19,TRBJ2-1,-,TGTGCCAGTAGTAGAGGGGGGGACAGCCATGAGCAGTTCTTC,CASSRGGDSHEQFF
-,TRBV24-1,TRBJ2-1,once,TGTGCCACCGCCCCCTTAGCGGCCTACAATGAGCAGTTCTTC,CATAPLAAYNEQFF
-,TRBV12-3/TRBV12-4,TRBJ1-5,-,TGTGCCAGCGGGATCGGGGGGACGGGTCAGCCCCAGCATTTT,CASGIGGTGQPQHF
TRBD1,TRBV7-8,TRBJ1-2,-,TGTGCCAGCAGCCCCCTTGGACAGGGGGATTTTGGCTACACCTTC,CASSPLGQGDFGYTF
-,TRBV14,TRBJ1-2,-,TGTGCCAGCAGCCATAGGCCGGGGTCGTATGGCTACACCTTC,CASSHRPGSYGYTF
-,TRBV30,TRBJ1-4,-,TGTGCCTGGAAATATGAGGACAGCCCGTATGAAAAACTGTTTTTT,CAWKYEDSPYEKLFF
-,TRBV5-6,TRBJ1-1,-,TGTGCCAGCAGCTTGGGTGGGAGTGGTCCCAAATACGCTTTCTTT,CASSLGGSGPKYAFF
TRBD1,TRBV20-1,TRBJ2-4,-,TGCAGTGCTAGTCATCGATTTGACAGGGACCCCCTAACCAAAAACATTCAGTACTTC,CSASHRFDRDPLTKNIQYF
-,TRBV2,TRBJ1-4,once,TGTGCCACCGCGACATCGGGGAATGAAAAACTGTTTTTT,CATATSGNEKLFF
TRBD2,TRBV4-2,TRBJ2-7,-,TGTGCCAGCAGCTTGCGGGGGTCCCACGAGCAGTACTTC,CASSLRGSHEQYF
-,TRBV10-3,TRBJ1-4,few,TGTGCCATCAGTGAGTCGAATCTGCTTAACGTAGGGGAAAAACTGTTTTTT,CAISESNLLNVGEKLFF
TRBD2,TRBV5-5,TRBJ2-5,-,TGTGCCAGCAGCTCCGCTAGCGGGAGCGAGACCCAGTACTTC,CASSSASGSETQYF
TRBD2,TRBV27,TRBJ2-3,-,TGTGCCAGCAGTTTAGGCGGGGGGGCCTATGATACGCAGTATTTT,CASSLGGGAYDTQYF
TRBD2,TRBV5-1,TRBJ2-5,few,TGCGCCAGCAGCTTGGCCTCAGGTGGACTAGCAGAAGAGACCCAGTACTTC,CASSLASGGLAEETQYF
-,TRBV19,TRBJ1-1,-,TGTGCCAGTACTCCCCCAGGGAGTTCTGAAGCTTTCTTT,CASTPPGSSEAFF
-,TRBV18,TRBJ2-1,-,TGTGCCAGCTCCTCGACAGGCTACAATGAGCAGTTCTTC,CASSSTGYNEQFF
TRBD2,TRBV19,TRBJ2-4,-,TGTGCCAGTAGCCAGGGACTAGCGGGGGTAAACATTCAGTACTTC,CASSQGLAGVNIQYF
-,TRBV2,TRBJ1-2,-,TGTGCCAGCAGTCGGACAGCTTTTAACTATGGCTACACCTTC,CASSRTAFNYGYTF
-,TRBV19,TRBJ2-7,-,TGTGCCAGTAGTCAAGGTCCAGGCTCCTACGAGCAGTACTTC,CASSQGPGSYEQYF
-,TRBV29-1,TRBJ1-2,-,TGCAGCGTTGGACCCCTAGACTGGTCCCATGGCTACACCTTC,CSVGPLDWSHGYTF
TRBD2,TRBV2,TRBJ2-5,few,TGTGCCAGCAGTGAGAAGACTAGCGGGAGTTGGGAGACCCAGTACTTC,CASSEKTSGSWETQYF
TRBD1,TRBV2,TRBJ2-3,few,TGTGCCAGCAGTGAAGCCCGGGACAGGGGAGTTGATACGCAGTATTTT,CASSEARDRGVDTQYF
TRBD1,TRBV20-1,TRBJ2-6,once,TGCAGTGCTAGTTTGGACAGGGCGGACTCTGGGGCCAACGTCCTGACTTTC,CSASLDRADSGANVLTF
-,TRBV5-4,TRBJ2-6,-,TGTGCCAGCAGCTTCGGAGACTCTGGGGCCAACGTCCTGACTTTC,CASSFGDSGANVLTF
-,TRBV7-2,TRBJ2-1,-,TGTGCCAGTAGCCAGCCGCCCCGGGCGGATGAGAATGAGCAGTTCTTC,CASSQPPRADENEQFF
-,TRBV4-1,TRBJ1-5,-,TGCGCCAGCAGCCAAGAAATGGGGCTCGGAAATCAGCCCCAGCATTTT,CASSQEMGLGNQPQHF
TRBD1,TRBV5-1,TRBJ2-2,-,TGCGCCAGCAGCTCAGATCAGGGGGCAGGAACCGGGGAGCTGTTTTTT,CASSSDQGAGTGELFF
-,TRBV12-3/TRBV12-4,TRBJ2-3,-,TGTGCCAGCAGTTTCCCCCCACCGGCGGGACTGGCAGATACGCAGTATTTT,CASSFPPPAGLADTQYF
TRBD2,TRBV6-5,TRBJ2-5,-,TGTGCCAGCAGTTACAGTCAGGAGCGGGGGGTGGCGGAGACCCAGTACTTC,CASSYSQERGVAETQYF
-,TRBV5-8,TRBJ1-1,-,TGTGCCTACCCGGGCAGGGTCAAGATAGAAGCTTTCTTT,CAYPGRVKIEAFF
-,TRBV19,TRBJ1-1,-,TGTGCCAGTAGTATCCCCCGTCCGGGGAGGCCGAACACTGAAGCTTTCTTT,CASSIPRPGRPNTEAFF
-,TRBV6-2/TRBV6-3,TRBJ1-1,-,TGTGCCAGCAGACCCTACACAGGTGAGAACACTGAAGCTTTCTTT,CASRPYTGENTEAFF
-,TRBV5-5,TRBJ2-3,-,TGTGCCAGCAGCTCGTACGGGGGACCAGATACGCAGTATTTT,CASSSYGGPDTQYF
-,TRBV11-2,TRBJ2-1,once,TGTGCCAGCAGCTTAGACGCCCCCGGTGAGCAGTTCTTC,CASSLDAPGEQFF
-,TRBV4-1,TRBJ2-1,once,TGCGCCAGCAGCCAGAGGGAAGACTCCGCCTACAATGAGCAGTTCTTC,CASSQREDSAYNEQFF
TRBD2,TRBV6-5,TRBJ2-3,-,TGTGCCAGCCGGGGGGGAGGTTGGGGTATTGCGCAGTATTTT,CASRGGGWGIAQYF
-,TRBV19,TRBJ1-1,-,TGTGCCAGTAGTTTCCATGACAGCCGCACACCCATTGAAGCTTTCTTT,CASSFHDSRTPIEAFF
-,TRBV5-1,TRBJ2-3,-,TGCGCCAGCAGCTTGGAGGATACGCAGTATTTT,CASSLEDTQYF
-,TRBV29-1,TRBJ2-2,once,TGCAGCGTTGCAGTCTTCACCGGGGAGCTGTTTTTT,CSVAVFTGELFF
TRBD1,TRBV12-3/TRBV12-4,TRBJ1-6,-,TGTGCCAGCAGCCTCCAGGGGGAAAATTCACCCCTCCACTTT,CASSLQGENSPLHF